This T cell receptor beta chain was identified in a study of OX40 agonist ivuxolimab in advanced cancers. Study-level background: In three patients, partial responses were observed, one with hepatocellular carcinoma and two with cutaneous melanoma. General study points: The study found that CD8+ T cells averaged more expanded clones than CD4+.

Using immunoSEQ multiplex PCR, the repertoire was profiled, and TCRdb retains in-frame clones only, with some absent. This sample has about 100,000 clones, with about nine tenths found just once. Comments on this clone: What it binds is not known.

Trimming took off 0 bases at V and 6 bases at J, with 15 bases between the two ends. Germline V gene sequence: CDR1 LGHNA, CDR2 YSLEER. This CDR3 comprises 15 residues. The TCR originated in an adult with an advanced solid tumor such as melanoma, head and neck, liver or kidney cancer. Sequenced material: CD4+ or CD8+ T cells sorted from blood, taken in a trial of the OX40 agonist ivuxolimab. The chain links TRBV4-3 to TRBJ2-7; a weak D match, TRBD1 (5 bases). The CDR3 DNA follows: TGCGCCAGCAGCCAAGATCTCAACAGTCAGGGCGAGCAGTACTTC. Translated, it gives CASSQDLNSQGEQYF.